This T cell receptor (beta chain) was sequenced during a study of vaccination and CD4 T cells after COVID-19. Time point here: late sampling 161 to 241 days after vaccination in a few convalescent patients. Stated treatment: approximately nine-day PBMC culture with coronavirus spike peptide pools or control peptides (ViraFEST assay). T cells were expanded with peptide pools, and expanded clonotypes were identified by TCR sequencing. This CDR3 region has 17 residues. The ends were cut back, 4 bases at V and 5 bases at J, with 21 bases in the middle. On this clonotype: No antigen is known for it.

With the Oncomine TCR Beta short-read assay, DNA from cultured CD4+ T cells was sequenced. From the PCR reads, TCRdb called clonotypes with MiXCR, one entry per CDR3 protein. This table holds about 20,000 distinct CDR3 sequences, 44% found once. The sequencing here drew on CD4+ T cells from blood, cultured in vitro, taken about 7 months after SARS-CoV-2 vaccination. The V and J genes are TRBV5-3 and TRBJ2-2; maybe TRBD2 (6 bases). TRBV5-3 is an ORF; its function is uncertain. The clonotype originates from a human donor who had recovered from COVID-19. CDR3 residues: CARSEGGSRLVTGELFF. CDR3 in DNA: TGTGCCAGAAGCGAGGGTGGATCGAGACTAGTTACCGGGGAGCTGTTTTTT.